This TCR beta chain comes out of a study of T cells after yellow fever vaccination. The germline V and J ends were trimmed by 3 bases and 4 bases, with 9 bases remaining between them. This CDR3 comprises 12 residues. The V gene's germline CDR1 is DFQATT and CDR2 SNEGSKA (reference sequence). This clonotype showed up just a few times. In TCRdb, the 5' RACE reads were re-called with MiXCR into one record per CDR3 protein. The sample lists some 320,000 distinct CDR3 sequences, around 10% occurring once. The chain is built from TRBV20-1 and TRBJ1-2; no firm D call. The sequenced sample was CD4+ T cells sorted from PBMCs, obtained 45 days after the yellow fever booster vaccination. This receptor was obtained from a man aged 18-30 years who received the YFV17D yellow fever vaccine. Written as DNA, the CDR3 is TGCAGTGCTAGGGGCGAGATCTATGGCTACACCTTC. Encoded protein: CSARGEIYGYTF.